One sample yielded the 9 T cell receptor beta chains listed below, sequenced in a study of immune cell composition in non-small cell lung cancer. This table comes from immunoSEQ multiplex PCR, and its TCRdb copy is limited to in-frame clones, with some not included. The data hold over 1,500 clones, with roughly 80% observed a single time. The same data also contributed to another study, on CD4 T cells in lung cancer.

Material: lung tumor tissue. The receptors were sampled from a human donor with non-small cell lung cancer.

The J gene is TRBJ1-1, the V gene TRBV7-6; D gene unclear. Germline CDR1 SGHVS, CDR2 FNYEAQ. There are 16 residues in the CDR3. V was cut by 3 bases and J by 5 bases, with 19 bases left in between. CDR3 bases: TGTGCCAGCAGCTTTAGCGGCGGGCAGCTGGGGACTGAAGCTTTCTTT. Its translation: CASSFSGGQLGTEAFF.

This clone was seen only a few times. For the CDR3, the DNA is TGTGCCAGCAGTTATAGGACTAGCGGGTACGAGCAGTACTTC. It is translated as CASSYRTSGYEQYF. The chain is built from TRBV27 and TRBJ2-7; 11 bases match TRBD2. The CDR3 consists of 14 residues. V gave up 4 bases and J gave up 4 bases; unmatched junction bases: 3. Germline V gene lookup returns CDR1 MNHEY and CDR2 SMNVEV (reference sequence).

V and J are TRBV16 and TRBJ1-1; tentative D call: TRBD1 (6 bases). Trimming left V 0 bases short and J 4 bases short, with 9 bases between. Germline V CDR1 and CDR2: KGHSY, FQNENV. The CDR3 runs to 14 residues. The CDR3 bases are TGTGCCAGCAGCCAATCCATCAGGGGCACTGAAGCTTTCTTT. It yields the protein CASSQSIRGTEAFF.

This rearrangement joins TRBV28 to TRBJ2-7; the D gene is possibly TRBD1 (6 bases). Trimming took 5 bases from V and 9 from J, leaving 23 bases between them. This CDR3 comprises 15 residues. CDR1 and CDR2 (germline): MDHEN, SYDVKM. For the CDR3, the DNA is TGTGCCAGCAGTCCCTCTCCGGGACAACAAGGAGGGCAGTACTTC. Translating it yields CASSPSPGQQGGQYF.

Note on this clone: This same CDR3 is encoded by further DNA sequences in the sample. This chain connects TRBV7-8 to TRBJ2-2, with D unclear. V lost 5 bases, J lost 8 bases, and 6 bases lay in between. CDR3 size: 11 residues. Germline CDR1 SGHVS, CDR2 FQNEAQ. CDR3 amino acids: CASSLSGELFF. CDR3 bases: TGTGCCAGCAGCCTTTCTGGGGAGCTGTTTTTT.

V gene TRBV7-3 combines with J gene TRBJ1-1, with D possibly matching TRBD1 (5 bases). The germline V and J ends were trimmed by 2 bases and 1 base, with 14 bases remaining between them. From germline, CDR1 is SGHTA and CDR2 FQGTGA. This CDR3 spans 16 amino acids. Written as DNA, the CDR3 is TGTGCCAGCAGCTTATTCCACAGTGGGGCGAACACTGAAGCTTTCTTT. Protein product: CASSLFHSGANTEAFF.

The chain joins TRBV6-5 to TRBJ1-1; the D gene is possibly TRBD1 (6 bases). The CDR3 contains 13 residues. V was trimmed by 4 bases and J by 4 bases, leaving 10 bases between them. Per the germline V gene, CDR1 is MNHEY and CDR2 is SVGAGI. CDR3 in DNA: TGTGCCAGCAGTTTTCAAGGGGGCACTGAAGCTTTCTTT. This translates into CASSFQGGTEAFF.

The CDR3 reads CAVELAGTDTQYF. The CDR3 DNA sequence: TGTGCCGTCGAACTAGCGGGCACAGATACGCAGTATTTT. The rearrangement links TRBV10-3 to TRBJ2-3; 8 bases are a match to TRBD2. The CDR3 runs 13 residues. Germline V gene data show CDR1 as ENHRY and CDR2 as SYGVKD. V was pared by 11 bases and J by 1 base, with 5 bases of the junction left unmatched.

The genes are TRBV10-3 and TRBJ2-5; tentatively, D is TRBD1 (5 bases). Germline V CDR1 and CDR2: ENHRY, SYGVKD. CDR3 length: 13 amino acids. Between the trimmed V and J ends, which lost 3 bases and 4 bases, there was a span of 9 bases. Written as DNA, the CDR3 is TGTGCCATCAGTGATCAGGGCCCAGAGACCCAGTACTTC. Protein: CAISDQGPETQYF.